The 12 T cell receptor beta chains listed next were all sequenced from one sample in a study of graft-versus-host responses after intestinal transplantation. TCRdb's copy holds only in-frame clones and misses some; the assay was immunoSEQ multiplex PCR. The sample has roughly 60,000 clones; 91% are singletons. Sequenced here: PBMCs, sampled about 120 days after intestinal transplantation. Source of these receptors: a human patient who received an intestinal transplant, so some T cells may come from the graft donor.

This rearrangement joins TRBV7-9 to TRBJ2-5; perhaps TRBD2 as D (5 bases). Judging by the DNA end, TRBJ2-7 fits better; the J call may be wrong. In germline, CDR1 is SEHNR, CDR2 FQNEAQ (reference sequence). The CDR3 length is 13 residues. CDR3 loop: CASSPSGSYEQYF. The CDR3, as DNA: TGTGCCAGCAGCCCGTCGGGGAGTTACGAGCAGTACTTC.

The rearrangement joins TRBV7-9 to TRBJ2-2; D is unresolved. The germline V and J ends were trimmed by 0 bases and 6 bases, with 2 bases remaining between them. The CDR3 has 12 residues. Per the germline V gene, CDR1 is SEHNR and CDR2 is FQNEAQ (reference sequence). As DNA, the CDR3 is TGTGCCAGCAGCTTAGCTGCCGGGGAGCTGTTTTTT. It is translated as CASSLAAGELFF.

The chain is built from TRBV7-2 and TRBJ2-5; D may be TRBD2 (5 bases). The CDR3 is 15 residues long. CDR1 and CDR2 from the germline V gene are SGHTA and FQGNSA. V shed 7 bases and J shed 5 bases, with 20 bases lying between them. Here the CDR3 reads CASTTLDGRRETQYF. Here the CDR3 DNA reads TGTGCCAGCACCACCCTAGACGGCCGGAGGGAGACCCAGTACTTC.

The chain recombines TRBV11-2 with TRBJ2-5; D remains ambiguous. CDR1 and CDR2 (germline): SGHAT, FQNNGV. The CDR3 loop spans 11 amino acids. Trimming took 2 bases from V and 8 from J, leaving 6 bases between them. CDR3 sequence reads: CASSLKGTQYF. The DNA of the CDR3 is TGTGCCAGCAGCTTAAAGGGCACCCAGTACTTC.

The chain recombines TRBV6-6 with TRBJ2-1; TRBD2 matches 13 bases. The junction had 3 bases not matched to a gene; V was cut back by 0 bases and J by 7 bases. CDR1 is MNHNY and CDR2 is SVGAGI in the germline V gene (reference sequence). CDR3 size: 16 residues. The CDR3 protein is CASSYSLAGGLNEQFF. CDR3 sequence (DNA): TGTGCCAGCAGTTACTCACTAGCGGGGGGGTTAAATGAGCAGTTCTTC.

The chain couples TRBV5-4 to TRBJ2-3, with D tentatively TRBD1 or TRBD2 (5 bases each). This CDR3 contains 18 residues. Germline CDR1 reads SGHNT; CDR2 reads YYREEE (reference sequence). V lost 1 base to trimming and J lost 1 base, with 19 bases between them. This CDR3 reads CASSLRTIRDLRTDTQYF. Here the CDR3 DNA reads TGTGCCAGCAGCTTGAGGACGATCAGGGACCTCCGCACAGATACGCAGTATTTT. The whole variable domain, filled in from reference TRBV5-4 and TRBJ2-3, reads ETGVTQSPTHLIKTRGQQVTLRCSSQSGHNTVSWYQQALGQGPQFIFQYYREEENGRGNFPPRFSGLQFPNYSSELNVNALELDDSALYLCASSLRTIRDLRTDTQYFGPGTRLTVL.

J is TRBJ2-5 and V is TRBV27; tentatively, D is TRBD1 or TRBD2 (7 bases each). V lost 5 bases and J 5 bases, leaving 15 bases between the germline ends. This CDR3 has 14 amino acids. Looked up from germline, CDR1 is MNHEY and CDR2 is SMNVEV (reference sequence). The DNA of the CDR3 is TGTGCCAGCAGTCCACAGGGGAGGGGGGAGACCCAGTACTTC. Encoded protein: CASSPQGRGETQYF.

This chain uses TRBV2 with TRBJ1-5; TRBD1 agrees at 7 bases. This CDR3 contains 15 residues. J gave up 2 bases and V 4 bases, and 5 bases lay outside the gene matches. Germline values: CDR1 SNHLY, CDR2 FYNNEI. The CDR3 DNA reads TGTGCCAGCAGTGGGAGGGGGCTAGGCAATCAGCCCCAGCATTTT. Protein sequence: CASSGRGLGNQPQHF.

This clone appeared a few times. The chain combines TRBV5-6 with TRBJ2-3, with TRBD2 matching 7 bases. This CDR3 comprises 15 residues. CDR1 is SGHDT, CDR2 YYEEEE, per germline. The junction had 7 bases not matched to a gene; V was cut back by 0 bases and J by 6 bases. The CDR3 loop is CASSLAGGSGDTQYF. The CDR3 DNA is TGTGCCAGCAGCTTGGCGGGCGGGAGTGGTGATACGCAGTATTTT.

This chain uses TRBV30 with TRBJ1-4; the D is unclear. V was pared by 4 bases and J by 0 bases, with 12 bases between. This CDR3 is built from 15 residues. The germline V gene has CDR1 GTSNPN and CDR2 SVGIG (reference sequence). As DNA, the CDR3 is TGTGCCTGGACCATTGGGGTTACAACTAATGAAAAACTGTTTTTT. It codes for CAWTIGVTTNEKLFF. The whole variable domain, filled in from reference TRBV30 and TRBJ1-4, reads SQTIHQWPATLVQPVGSPLSLECTVEGTSNPNLYWYRQAAGRGLQLLFYSVGIGQISSEVPQNLSASRPQDRQFILSSKKLLLSDSGFYLCAWTIGVTTNEKLFFGSGTQLSVL.

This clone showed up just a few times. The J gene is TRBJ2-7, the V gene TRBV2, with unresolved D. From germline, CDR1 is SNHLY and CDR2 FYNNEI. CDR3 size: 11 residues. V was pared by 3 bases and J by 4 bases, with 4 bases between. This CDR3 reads CASSDGYEQYF. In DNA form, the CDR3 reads TGTGCCAGCAGTGACGGATACGAGCAGTACTTC.

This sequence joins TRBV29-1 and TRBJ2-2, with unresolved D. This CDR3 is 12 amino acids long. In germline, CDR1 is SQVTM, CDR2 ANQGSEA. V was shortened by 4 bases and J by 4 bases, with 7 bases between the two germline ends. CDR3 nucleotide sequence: TGCAGCGTTGTGGCTGGCACCGGGGAGCTGTTTTTT. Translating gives CSVVAGTGELFF.